The source of this T cell receptor beta chain is a study of shared clonotypes between healthy human individuals. A word on this clone: A much larger clone sits a single nucleotide away, making a read error possible. At the DNA level, this CDR3 is encoded by other sequences in the same sample as well.

CDR1 and CDR2 (germline): SGHTA, FQGNSA. The CDR3 is made up of 13 amino acids. Libraries were prepared by immunoSEQ multiplex PCR; TCRdb keeps only in-frame clonotypes and omits some of them. Here the sample spans 600,000 to 750,000 clones, roughly 78% being singletons. The source material was memory CD4+ T cells sorted from blood. Subset noted: CD45RA-negative fraction. This TCR derives from a young woman in good health. The rearrangement joins TRBV7-2 to TRBJ1-1; weak D call: TRBD1 (6 bases). CDR3 nucleotides: TGTGCCAGCAGCTACAGGGTTGACACTGAAGCTTTTTTT. This codes for CASSYRVDTEAFF.